This T cell receptor (beta chain) came from a study of T-cell memory formation after mild COVID-19. This CDR3 region has 16 residues. V shed 0 bases, J shed 5 bases, and the junction held 7 bases outside the gene matches. The germline CDR1 and CDR2 sequences are LGHNA and YSLEER. TCRdb analysed the 5' RACE reads with MiXCR anew, one entry per CDR3 protein. Of over 300,000 distinct CDR3 sequences listed, approximately 22% are singletons. The V gene is TRBV4-3, the J gene TRBJ2-1; 7 bases are shared with TRBD2. The sequence was obtained from a man aged 18 to 29 who had mild COVID-19 (a few samples of this study predate the infection). Cell type and time point are not known. The specimen was PBMCs or a T cell subset sorted from them (not recorded which). As DNA, the CDR3 is TGCGCCAGCAGCCAAGATCTAGCGGACGATAACAATGAGCAGTTCTTC. It is translated as CASSQDLADDNNEQFF.